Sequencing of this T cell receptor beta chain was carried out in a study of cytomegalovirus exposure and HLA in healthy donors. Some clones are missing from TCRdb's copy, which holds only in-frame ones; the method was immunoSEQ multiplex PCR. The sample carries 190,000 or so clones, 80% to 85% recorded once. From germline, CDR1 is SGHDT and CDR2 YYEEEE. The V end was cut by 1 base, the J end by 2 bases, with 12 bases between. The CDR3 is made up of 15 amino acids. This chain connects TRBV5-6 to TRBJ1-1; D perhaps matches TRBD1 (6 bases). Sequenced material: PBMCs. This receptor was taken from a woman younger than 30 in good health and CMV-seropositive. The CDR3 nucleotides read TGTGCCAGCAGCTTGCCACAGGGATCCAACACTGAAGCTTTCTTT. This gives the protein CASSLPQGSNTEAFF.